A single sample gave rise to the 6 T cell receptor beta chains below, sequenced in a study of CD8+ T cells in alopecia areata. Investigators isolated RNA and reverse transcribed it into cDNA to act as the sequencing template. TCRdb's table, derived via immunoSEQ multiplex PCR, lists solely in-frame clones and lacks some. The sample yields approximately 150,000 clones, about three fifths seen once. Sequenced input: CD4+ T cells sorted from blood. Every receptor here comes from a human donor in good health.

The chain carries TRBV6-5 and TRBJ2-2; possible D gene TRBD2, 5 bases. The CDR3 runs to 13 residues. Trimming removed 4 bases from V and 7 bases from J, with 10 bases in between. Germline V gives CDR1 MNHEY, CDR2 SVGAGI. This chain's CDR3 is CASSFRGNGELFF. The CDR3 DNA sequence: TGTGCCAGCAGTTTTAGAGGGAACGGGGAGCTGTTTTTT.

The V call is TRBV30, the J call TRBJ1-3; a possible D gene is TRBD1 (5 bases). Germline CDR1 reads GTSNPN; CDR2 reads SVGIG (reference sequence). The germline V and J ends were trimmed by 5 bases and 2 bases, with 13 bases remaining between them. The CDR3 has 14 amino acids. CDR3 region: CAWAFGGPGNTIYF. Written as DNA, the CDR3 is TGTGCCTGGGCCTTCGGGGGTCCTGGAAACACCATATATTTT.

This chain links TRBV29-1 with TRBJ2-3; 12 positions match TRBD2. J gave up 2 bases and V 7 bases, and 4 bases lay outside the gene matches. Germline CDR1 SQVTM, CDR2 ANQGSEA. The CDR3 length is 14 residues. The CDR3 protein is CSGGLAGLTDTQYF. The CDR3 nucleotides are TGCAGCGGCGGACTAGCGGGACTCACAGATACGCAGTATTTT.

This clone has just a few counts. The genes are TRBV7-8 and TRBJ2-5; unclear D gene. The CDR3 runs to 12 residues. The V and J ends lost 1 base and 3 bases respectively, with 3 bases between them. The V gene's germline CDR1 is SGHVS and CDR2 FQNEAQ. The CDR3 bases are TGTGCCAGCAGCTTAGTAGAAGAGACCCAGTACTTC. Amino acid sequence: CASSLVEETQYF.

The rearrangement joins TRBV30 to TRBJ2-6, with D possibly being TRBD1 (5 bases). V lost 5 bases and J 1 base, leaving 9 bases between the germline ends. The CDR3 extends over 14 amino acids. Germline values: CDR1 GTSNPN, CDR2 SVGIG (reference sequence). The CDR3 loop is CAWADSSGANVLTF. In nucleotides, the CDR3 is TGTGCCTGGGCTGACAGTTCTGGGGCCAACGTCCTGACTTTC.

This sequence joins TRBV27 and TRBJ1-2; D ambiguous. Deletions cut 5 bases from V and 8 bases from J, with 12 bases between. Germline V gene data show CDR1 as MNHEY and CDR2 as SMNVEV (reference sequence). The CDR3 spans 12 residues. The CDR3 region has the DNA TGTGCCAGCAGTCGGCGCGGAGAAGGCTACACCTTC. It encodes CASSRRGEGYTF.